This T cell receptor beta chain appears in the sequencing data of a study of technical replicates of blood from several donors. This table comes from immunoSEQ multiplex PCR, and its TCRdb copy is limited to in-frame clones, with some not included. Here the sample spans approximately 73,000 clones, nearly 95% being singletons. Germline values: CDR1 SNHLY, CDR2 FYNNEI. V lost 2 bases and J 3 bases, leaving 17 bases between the germline ends. The CDR3 covers 16 residues. This receptor was identified in a human donor in good health. Sequencing input: T cells isolated from PBMCs. The chain links TRBV2 to TRBJ2-7; possible D gene TRBD2, 5 bases. The CDR3, as DNA: TGTGCCAGCAGTGAATATGAAGCCGGACTTAACTACGAGCAGTACTTC. Protein: CASSEYEAGLNYEQYF.